The rows below give T cell receptor beta chains drawn from one sample of a study of blood T cell repertoires in COVID-19. Here immunoSEQ multiplex PCR was the method, and the copy in TCRdb shows in-frame clones only, minus some. The data show 200,000 to 300,000 clones, 86% seen once. Sample: peripheral blood. These receptors were obtained from a young man with active or convalescent COVID-19. Both conserved end residues are part of each CDR3. The D gene is left open where the match is weak. The size of a clone is reported for some rows only, either as once, few or many, or as a class for expanded clones.

CDR3 DNA	CDR3 protein	clone size	D gene	V gene	J gene
TGTGCCAGCAGCTTGGTGGCAGGCCTTCAGAGCAATCAGCCCCAGCATTTT	CASSLVAGLQSNQPQHF	.	.	TRBV5-5	TRBJ1-5
TGTGCCAGTAGTATCGCGGACAGCTCGGACTATGGCTACACCTTC	CASSIADSSDYGYTF	.	.	TRBV19	TRBJ1-2
TGTGCCAGCAGTTCCGGTAGCGGGGGGCATGACACAGATACGCAGTATTTT	CASSSGSGGHDTDTQYF	.	TRBD2	TRBV6-2/TRBV6-3	TRBJ2-3
TGTGCCAGCAGGTGGACAGGGAACACTGAAGCTTTCTTT	CASRWTGNTEAFF	.	TRBD1	TRBV2	TRBJ1-1
TGTGCCAGCAGTCGGGGGGGGCCGAGGAGGGATACGCAGTATTTT	CASSRGGPRRDTQYF	.	TRBD2	TRBV7-6	TRBJ2-3
TGTGCCAGCAGCACCCGACTAGCACCTAGCACAGATACGCAGTATTTT	CASSTRLAPSTDTQYF	.	TRBD2	TRBV4-2	TRBJ2-3
TGCGCCAGCAGCTTGGCCCGGACTAGCGGGGGGACCGGGGAGCTGTTTTTT	CASSLARTSGGTGELFF	once	TRBD2	TRBV5-1	TRBJ2-2
TGTGCCAGCAGCGTCGGGAGGAGTCTGGGTGGCTACACCTTC	CASSVGRSLGGYTF	.	.	TRBV9	TRBJ1-2
TGTGCCAGCAGTTACCGGTCTACAGGGGACTATGGCTACACCTTC	CASSYRSTGDYGYTF	.	TRBD1	TRBV6-5	TRBJ1-2
TGTGCCAGCAGACAGGGGTTAGGGAATTCACCCCTCCACTTT	CASRQGLGNSPLHF	once	TRBD1	TRBV6-6	TRBJ1-6
TGCGCCAGCAGACAAAGCGGGGGGGTCGCAGATACGCAGTATTTT	CASRQSGGVADTQYF	.	TRBD2	TRBV5-1	TRBJ2-3
TGTGCCAGCACTAGGGGTAGGGCCACTGAAGCTTTCTTT	CASTRGRATEAFF	.	.	TRBV6-5	TRBJ1-1
TGTGCCAGCTCAAACAGGGCGCAAAGCTCCTATAATTCACCCCTCCACTTT	CASSNRAQSSYNSPLHF	.	.	TRBV2	TRBJ1-6
TGTGCCAGCAGTTTTCAGATTACCTACGAGCAGTACTTC	CASSFQITYEQYF	.	.	TRBV12-3/TRBV12-4	TRBJ2-7
TGTGCCAGCAGTTTCGGGTGGGAAGCTTTCTTT	CASSFGWEAFF	.	.	TRBV12-3/TRBV12-4	TRBJ1-1
TGTGCCATCAGGCCAGGGACTAGCGAAGAAGAGCAGTTCTTC	CAIRPGTSEEEQFF	.	TRBD2	TRBV10-3	TRBJ2-1
TGCGCCAGCAGCTTGGGACCCGGGACAGGGAAGCAAGAGACCCAGTACTTC	CASSLGPGTGKQETQYF	.	TRBD1	TRBV5-1	TRBJ2-5
TGCGCCAGCAGTCAGGCGGGGGTGACCTACAATGAGCAGTTCTTC	CASSQAGVTYNEQFF	.	TRBD2	TRBV4-3	TRBJ2-1
TGCAGCGTTGACTCGGGAACTTATGGCTACACCTTC	CSVDSGTYGYTF	.	.	TRBV29-1	TRBJ1-2
TGTGCCAGCAGTTCCCCCGGGACTGGGGGGTACAATGAGCAGTTCTTC	CASSSPGTGGYNEQFF	.	.	TRBV27	TRBJ2-1
TGTGCCAGCAGCCAAACCGATCAAGTAGCGGGGGGGCCGGCGGGCACCGGGGAGCTGTTTTTT	CASSQTDQVAGGPAGTGELFF	.	TRBD2	TRBV3-1/TRBV3-2	TRBJ2-2
TGTGCCAGCAGCGAGAGCGGTTACGGTGGCTACACCTTC	CASSESGYGGYTF	.	.	TRBV11-2	TRBJ1-2
TGTGCCACCAGCAGTAACAGGGATCAGCCCCAGCATTTT	CATSSNRDQPQHF	.	.	TRBV15	TRBJ1-5
TGTGCCAGCAGCTTAAACTGGGGCACCTACAATGAGCAGTTCTTC	CASSLNWGTYNEQFF	.	.	TRBV11-3	TRBJ2-1
TGTGCCAGTAAAAGCATTTCCAGGGGGTCCGGCCAGCCCCAGCATTTT	CASKSISRGSGQPQHF	.	TRBD1	TRBV19	TRBJ1-5
TGTGCCAGCATCAAATCGGTCGGGGGGTACGAGCAGTACTTC	CASIKSVGGYEQYF	.	TRBD2	TRBV6-6	TRBJ2-7
TGTGCCAGCAGCGTAGGCACAGGGTCTGGGGCCAACGTCCTGACTTTC	CASSVGTGSGANVLTF	.	.	TRBV9	TRBJ2-6
TGTGCCAGCAGCTCCCGGTTAGGTAAGGAGACTGAAGCTTTCTTT	CASSSRLGKETEAFF	few	.	TRBV5-4	TRBJ1-1
TGCAGCGCCAAAGACTGGAGCTCTGGAAACACCATATATTTT	CSAKDWSSGNTIYF	.	.	TRBV29-1	TRBJ1-3
TGTGCCAGCAAGACAGGGGATCAGCCCCAGCATTTT	CASKTGDQPQHF	.	TRBD1	TRBV2	TRBJ1-5
TGTGCCAGCACCATCGTCGGGTCGGAGGATGAAAAACTGTTTTTT	CASTIVGSEDEKLFF	.	.	TRBV5-5	TRBJ1-4
TGTGCCAGCAGTGGTTTCCTTGGGGGACAAATGAACACTGAAGCTTTCTTT	CASSGFLGGQMNTEAFF	.	.	TRBV6-1	TRBJ1-1
TGTGCCAGCAAGGGCTCGGGGGTTGCACCCCTCCACTTT	CASKGSGVAPLHF	.	.	TRBV27	TRBJ1-6
TGTGCCAGCAGTGACCAGGGACAAGACGAGCAGTACTTC	CASSDQGQDEQYF	.	.	TRBV6-2/TRBV6-3	TRBJ2-7
TGTGCCAGCAGTTACTCGATCGGGACACATCAGCCCCAGCATTTT	CASSYSIGTHQPQHF	.	.	TRBV6-2/TRBV6-3	TRBJ1-5
TGTGCCAGCAGCCTAGCGGGCGCAGTCGGAAAACTGTTTTTT	CASSLAGAVGKLFF	.	.	TRBV7-9	TRBJ1-4
TGTGCCAGTACAGATGGACTGGCGAGGGACTTC	CASTDGLARDF	.	.	TRBV19	TRBJ2-5